This entry lists 3 T cell receptor beta chains sequenced from one sample in a study of T cell responses to AZD1222 COVID-19 vaccine. Using immunoSEQ multiplex PCR, the repertoire was profiled, and TCRdb retains in-frame clones only, with some absent. Of over 65,000 clones in the sample, around 85% were seen once. Here the sequenced sample was peripheral blood, taken on day 0 of AZD1222 vaccination. These receptors were taken from an adult in good health.

This clone was observed a handful of times. This chain's CDR3 is CASSSTSGGKNIQYF. The CDR3 DNA follows: TGCGCCAGCAGTTCGACTAGCGGAGGCAAAAACATTCAGTACTTC. J is TRBJ2-4 and V is TRBV5-1; TRBD2 agrees at 9 bases. CDR3 size: 15 residues. The J segment lost 3 bases and the V segment lost 5 bases, leaving 6 bases of the junction unmatched. Germline CDR1 and CDR2: SGHRS and YFSETQ.

The chain carries TRBV7-6 and TRBJ2-7; TRBD2 is a possible D gene (6 bases). Germline loops: CDR1 SGHVS, CDR2 FNYEAQ. Between the trimmed V and J ends, which lost 8 bases and 3 bases, there was a span of 20 bases. The CDR3 sequence is 15 residues long. The CDR3 sequence: CASVPEGGAVYEQYF. CDR3 in DNA: TGTGCCAGCGTTCCAGAGGGAGGAGCGGTCTACGAGCAGTACTTC.

The genes are TRBV19 and TRBJ2-1; 9 bases align to TRBD2. The ends lost 10 bases at V and 7 bases at J; junction bases unmatched: 11. Germline CDR1 LNHDA, CDR2 SQIVND (reference sequence). CDR3 length equals 14 residues. As DNA, the CDR3 is TGTGCCACCCGACTAGCGGCGGAATGGAATGAGCAGTTCTTC. It translates to CATRLAAEWNEQFF. Together with reference TRBV19 and TRBJ2-1, the CDR3 gives the full variable domain: DGGITQSPKYLFRKEGQNVTLSCEQNLNHDAMYWYRQDPGQGLRLIYYSQIVNDFQKGDIAEGYSVSREKKESFPLTVTSAQKNPTAFYLCATRLAAEWNEQFFGPGTRLTVL.